This TCR beta chain was found in a study of control samples from healthy donors and cancer patients. The CDR3 is 12 residues long. Germline V gene data show CDR1 as SGHDN and CDR2 as FVKESK. The V end was cut by 5 bases, the J end by 5 bases, with 9 bases between. Libraries were prepared by immunoSEQ multiplex PCR; TCRdb keeps only in-frame clonotypes and omits some of them. The sample records roughly 64,000 clones, around nine tenths being singletons. The chain combines TRBV14 with TRBJ1-1, with TRBD1 as a possible D gene (5 bases). The sample comprised PBMCs. The origin of this receptor is a woman aged 50 to 65 with colorectal cancer. CDR3 DNA: TGTGCCAGCAGCTCAGGGCTAACTGAAGCTTTCTTT. As protein: CASSSGLTEAFF.